A single sample gave rise to the 12 T cell receptor beta chains below, sequenced in a study of TIL therapy for anti-PD-1-resistant metastatic lung cancer. Stated time point: pre-treatment sample, taken before nivolumab and TIL therapy. The immunoSEQ assay was v3. Profiled with immunoSEQ multiplex PCR; TCRdb holds only in-frame clones, not every one. The sample consists of tens of thousands of clones, around 70% of them appearing once. Here the sequenced sample was blood, taken at baseline. These TCRs come from a person aged 25-85 years with non-small cell lung cancer.

The V and J genes are TRBV2 and TRBJ1-3, with a tentative D call TRBD1 (5 bases). CDR3 size: 13 residues. V lost 4 bases, J lost 7 bases, and 11 bases lay in between. The germline V gene has CDR1 SNHLY and CDR2 FYNNEI. This CDR3 is CASSGQGRNTIYF. For the CDR3, the DNA is TGTGCCAGCAGTGGGCAGGGCAGGAACACCATATATTTT.

V gene TRBV19 combines with J gene TRBJ1-6; no reliable D call. Trimming removed 4 bases from V and 9 bases from J, with 13 bases in between. Per germline, CDR1 LNHDA and CDR2 SQIVND (reference sequence). The CDR3 is 14 residues long. The CDR3 sequence: CASSTGQFSSPLHF. Written as DNA, the CDR3 is TGTGCCAGTAGTACTGGGCAGTTCAGTTCACCCCTCCACTTT.

In this sample, this clone turned up a few times. J is TRBJ2-5 and V is TRBV9, with D unresolved. The CDR3 contains 14 residues. Germline CDR1 and CDR2: SGDLS and YYNGEE. With 1 base removed from V and 2 bases from J, the gap between germline ends came to 9 bases. The chain's CDR3 is CASSVQDLQETQYF. CDR3 in DNA: TGTGCCAGCAGCGTACAGGATTTACAAGAGACCCAGTACTTC.

This clone was recorded only once. The chain joins TRBV7-2 to TRBJ2-1; D perhaps matches TRBD1 (6 bases). This CDR3 is 15 amino acids long. Between the trimmed V and J ends, which lost 6 bases and 2 bases, there was a span of 14 bases. Germline CDR1 is SGHTA and CDR2 is FQGNSA. CDR3 amino acids: CASRQTGIAYNEQFF. CDR3 DNA: TGTGCCAGCAGGCAGACAGGTATAGCCTACAATGAGCAGTTCTTC. Drawing the rest from reference TRBV7-2 and TRBJ2-1, the complete variable domain is GAGVSQSPSNKVTEKGKDVELRCDPISGHTALYWYRQSLGQGLEFLIYFQGNSAPDKSGLPSDRFSAERTGGSVSTLTIQRTQQEDSAVYLCASRQTGIAYNEQFFGPGTRLTVL.

The genes are TRBV27 and TRBJ1-1; perhaps TRBD1 as D (5 bases). CDR3 length equals 16 residues. Per germline, CDR1 MNHEY and CDR2 SMNVEV (reference sequence). V lost 7 bases and J 0 bases, leaving 18 bases between the germline ends. The CDR3 loop reads CASIFLGDAMNTEAFF. In nucleotides, the CDR3 is TGTGCCAGCATCTTCCTTGGGGACGCGATGAACACTGAAGCTTTCTTT.

The chain is built from TRBV7-9 and TRBJ2-1, with 9 positions matching TRBD2. The CDR3 consists of 14 residues. Germline trimming cut 3 bases from V and 6 bases from J; bases unmatched to any gene: 3. The V gene's germline CDR1 is SEHNR and CDR2 FQNEAQ (reference sequence). The CDR3 spells CASSFSGSGNEQFF. The CDR3 region has the DNA TGTGCCAGCAGCTTTAGCGGGAGTGGCAATGAGCAGTTCTTC.

This clone was found a few times. The chain has TRBV27 and TRBJ2-7, with a tentative D call TRBD2 (6 bases). Germline V CDR1 and CDR2: MNHEY, SMNVEV (reference sequence). The CDR3 contains 13 residues. The germline V and J ends were trimmed by 5 bases and 4 bases, with 12 bases remaining between them. DNA of the CDR3: TGTGCCAGCAGTAGAGTCGGGAGATACGAGCAGTACTTC. Protein sequence: CASSRVGRYEQYF.

The V gene is TRBV15, the J gene TRBJ2-1, with 7 nucleotides matching TRBD2. The CDR3 covers 21 residues. Germline V CDR1 and CDR2: LNHNV, YYDKDF (reference sequence). Trimming cost V 1 base and J 3 bases; bases outside gene matches: 21. CDR3 amino acids: CATSRVEWRLAPRPFYNEQFF. The CDR3 DNA reads TGTGCCACCAGCAGAGTTGAGTGGAGACTAGCACCCCGGCCCTTCTACAATGAGCAGTTCTTC.

This chain joins TRBV3-1 (or the pseudogene TRBV3-2) and TRBJ2-6; 9 bases line up with TRBD2. The CDR3 totals 18 residues. Per the germline V gene, CDR1 is LGHDT and CDR2 is YNNKEL (reference sequence). V was clipped by 3 bases and J by 0 bases; unmatched bases: 6. The CDR3 is CASSQASGGFSGANVLTF. The CDR3 nucleotides are TGTGCCAGCAGCCAGGCCAGCGGGGGGTTCTCTGGGGCCAACGTCCTGACTTTC.

The chain recombines TRBV29-1 with TRBJ2-3, with 7 nucleotides matching TRBD2. Losses at the gene ends were 6 bases for V and 0 bases for J; bases not matched to a gene: 3. The CDR3 is made up of 13 amino acids. Germline CDR1 SQVTM, CDR2 ANQGSEA. This CDR3 is CSVDSGSTDTQYF. The CDR3 region has the DNA TGCAGCGTGGATAGCGGGAGCACAGATACGCAGTATTTT.

The count of this clone is one. V is TRBV6-5 and J is TRBJ1-2; D might be TRBD1 (5 bases). V lost 6 bases and J 2 bases, leaving 16 bases between the germline ends. This CDR3 spans 15 amino acids. In germline, CDR1 is MNHEY, CDR2 SVGAGI. CDR3 sequence (DNA): TGTGCCAGCAGAACTACAGGCCTCGGGAACTATGGCTACACCTTC. This translates into CASRTTGLGNYGYTF.

This chain uses TRBV18 with TRBJ2-7; TRBD2 aligns across 8 bases. V shed 0 bases and J 6 bases; nucleotides not matched to a gene: 7. Germline lookup yields CDR1 KGHSH and CDR2 LQKENI. The CDR3 has 15 residues. CDR3 nucleotide sequence: TGTGCCAGCTCACCACCGTCCAGCGGGAGCGGCGAGCAGTACTTC. It encodes CASSPPSSGSGEQYF.